Reported below is one T cell receptor beta chain. Antigen specificity is unknown. Clones were sequenced by immunoSEQ multiplex PCR, and TCRdb holds only the in-frame ones, with some missing. The sample has 150,000 or so clones, approximately 90% seen once. The CDR3 sequence is 12 residues long. V was shortened by 4 bases and J by 11 bases, with 14 bases between the two germline ends. The germline V gene encodes CDR1 LGHDT and CDR2 YNNKEL (reference sequence). This entry comes from a study of T cell responses to AZD1222 COVID-19 vaccine. Whole-study findings and limits: Vaccine-associated CD4 TCRs spanned spike, dominant at 160-218 and 743-854.

Here the sequenced sample was peripheral blood, taken on day 0 of AZD1222 vaccination. This clonotype was sampled from an adult in good health. This rearrangement joins TRBV3-1 (or the pseudogene TRBV3-2) to TRBJ1-1, with a weak D call TRBD1 (6 bases). The CDR3 nucleotides are TGTGCCAGCAGCCCCTCTCGGGGGGCGGCTTTCTTT. Translating it yields CASSPSRGAAFF.